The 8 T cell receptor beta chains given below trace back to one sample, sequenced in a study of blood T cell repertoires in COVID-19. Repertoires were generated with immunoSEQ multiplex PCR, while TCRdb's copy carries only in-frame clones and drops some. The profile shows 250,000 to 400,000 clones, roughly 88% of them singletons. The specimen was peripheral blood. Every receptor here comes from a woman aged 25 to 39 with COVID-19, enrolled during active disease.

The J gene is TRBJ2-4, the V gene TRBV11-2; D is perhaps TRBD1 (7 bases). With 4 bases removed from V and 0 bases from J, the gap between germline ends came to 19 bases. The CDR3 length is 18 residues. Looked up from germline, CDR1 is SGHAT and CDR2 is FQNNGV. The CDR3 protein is CASSSYRGGVGAKNIQYF. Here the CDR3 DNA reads TGTGCCAGCAGCTCTTACAGGGGAGGCGTCGGAGCCAAAAACATTCAGTACTTC.

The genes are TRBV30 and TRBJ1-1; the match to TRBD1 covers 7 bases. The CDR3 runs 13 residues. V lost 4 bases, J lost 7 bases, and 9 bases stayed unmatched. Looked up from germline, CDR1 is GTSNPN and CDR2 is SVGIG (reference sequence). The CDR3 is CAWTNGQDIEAFF. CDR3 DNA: TGTGCCTGGACAAACGGACAGGATATTGAAGCTTTCTTT. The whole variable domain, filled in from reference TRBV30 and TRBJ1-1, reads SQTIHQWPATLVQPVGSPLSLECTVEGTSNPNLYWYRQAAGRGLQLLFYSVGIGQISSEVPQNLSASRPQDRQFILSSKKLLLSDSGFYLCAWTNGQDIEAFFGQGTRLTVV.

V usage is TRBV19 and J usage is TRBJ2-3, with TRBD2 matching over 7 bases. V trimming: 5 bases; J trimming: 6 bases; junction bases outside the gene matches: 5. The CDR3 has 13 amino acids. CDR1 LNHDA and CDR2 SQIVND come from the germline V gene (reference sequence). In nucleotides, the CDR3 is TGTGCCAGTAGTTTTGAAGCGGGGGATACGCAGTATTTT. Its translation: CASSFEAGDTQYF.

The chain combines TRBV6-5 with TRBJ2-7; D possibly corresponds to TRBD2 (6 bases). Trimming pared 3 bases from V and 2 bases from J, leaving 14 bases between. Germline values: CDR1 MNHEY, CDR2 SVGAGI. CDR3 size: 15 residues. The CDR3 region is CASSYFGGATYEQYF. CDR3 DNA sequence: TGTGCCAGCAGTTATTTTGGAGGGGCTACCTACGAGCAGTACTTC.

This CDR3 reads CASSQGIGEAGELFF. The CDR3 bases are TGTGCCAGCAGCCAAGGGATAGGGGAGGCCGGGGAGCTGTTTTTT. The chain is built from TRBV4-2 and TRBJ2-2; TRBD2 might be the D (6 bases). The CDR3 extends over 15 amino acids. CDR1 and CDR2 from the germline V gene are LGHNA and YNFKEQ. Trimming stripped 1 base from V and 6 bases from J, with 12 bases between.

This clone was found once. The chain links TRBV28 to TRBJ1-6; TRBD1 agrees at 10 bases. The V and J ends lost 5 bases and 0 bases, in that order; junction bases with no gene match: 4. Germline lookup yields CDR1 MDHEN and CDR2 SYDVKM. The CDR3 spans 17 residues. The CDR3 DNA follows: TGTGCCAGCAGTCGACAGGGGGCTGACTCCTATAATTCACCCCTCCACTTT. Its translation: CASSRQGADSYNSPLHF.

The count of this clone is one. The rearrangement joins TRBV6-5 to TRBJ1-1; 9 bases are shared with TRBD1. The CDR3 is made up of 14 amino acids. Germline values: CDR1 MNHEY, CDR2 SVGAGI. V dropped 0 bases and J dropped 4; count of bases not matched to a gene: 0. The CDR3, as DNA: TGTGCCAGCAGTTACTCGGACAGGGGCACTGAAGCTTTCTTT. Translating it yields CASSYSDRGTEAFF.

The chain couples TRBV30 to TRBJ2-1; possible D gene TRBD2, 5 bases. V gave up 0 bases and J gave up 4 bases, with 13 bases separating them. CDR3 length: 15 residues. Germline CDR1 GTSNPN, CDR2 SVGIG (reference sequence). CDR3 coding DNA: TGTGCCTGGAGTGTACCTAGCCAAGTATACAATGAGCAGTTCTTC. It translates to CAWSVPSQVYNEQFF. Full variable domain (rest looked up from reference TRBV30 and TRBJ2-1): SQTIHQWPATLVQPVGSPLSLECTVEGTSNPNLYWYRQAAGRGLQLLFYSVGIGQISSEVPQNLSASRPQDRQFILSSKKLLLSDSGFYLCAWSVPSQVYNEQFFGPGTRLTVL.